This T cell receptor (beta chain) appears in the sequencing data of a study of control samples from healthy donors and cancer patients (dated by TCRdb to about 2020). The receptor library was made with the immunoSEQ multiplex PCR assay. In TCRdb, the immuneACCESS table is reduced to in-frame sequences with V and J assigned. These tables do not hold every clone; where another copy was compared, an unresolved V gene accounts for under half, and the others remain unexplained. The sample contains some 130,000 clones, approximately 92% of them found a single time. The biggest ten clones account for about 2.3% of the sample. CDR1 and CDR2 are read off the germline V gene (reference sequence) as MNHEY and SMNVEV. V loses 6 bases of germline sequence and J loses 3 bases, and the interval between the two ends is 15 bases. The CDR3 numbers 15 residues from cysteine through phenylalanine. Solely the CDR3 DNA is kept, with 45 bases framed from the first base.

Worth noting for this clone: Its antigen has not been determined. Per-base qualities were not stored, and no clone one base away is much larger.

Sample: blood. The chain uses TRBV27 and TRBJ2-1; a weak D assignment points to TRBD2 (6 bases agree). This receptor was obtained from a middle-aged man in good health. CDR3 loop: CASRTSGDYYNEQFF. At the DNA level, the sequence is TGTGCCAGCAGGACCTCGGGGGATTACTACAATGAGCAGTTCTTC.